This T cell receptor (beta chain) was observed in a study of Graves' ophthalmopathy and Graves' hyperthyroidism. Amplification of the TCR beta CDR3 regions used RNA transcripts (as template). First-round RT-PCR used HTBI primers; second-round multiplex PCR followed. From the multiplex PCR reads, TCRdb called clonotypes with MiXCR, one entry per CDR3 protein. The table shows about 370,000 distinct CDR3 sequences, with about 17% occurring only once. Many counts were recorded for this clonotype. Per germline, CDR1 KGHDR and CDR2 SFDVKD. This CDR3 is built from 20 residues. V lost 3 bases to trimming and J lost 2 bases; unmatched junction nucleotides: 15.

The TCR sequence derives from a woman between 18 and 29 years old with Graves' ophthalmopathy. Sequencing used peripheral blood. This rearrangement joins TRBV24-1 to TRBJ2-2; 9 nucleotides align to TRBD1. DNA of the CDR3: TGTGCCACCAGTGATCCCTCTTCCGTCCGGGACAGGGCTAACACCGGGGAGCTGTTTTTT. It translates to CATSDPSSVRDRANTGELFF.